One and the same sample provided the 27 T cell receptor beta chains below, sequenced in a study of T cell responses to AZD1222 COVID-19 vaccine (dated by TCRdb to 2020 to 2022). Explained via the paper, the time point label denotes: baseline before first vaccination. Library preparation employed the immunoSEQ multiplex PCR assay. In its TCRdb copy, this immuneACCESS table keeps in-frame sequences only and misses some clones. Where compared with another copy, unresolved V genes explain less than half of these, and the others have no known cause. Here the sample has 100,000 to 150,000 clones; around 90% occur a single time. Approximately 1.4% of the sample rests with the top ten. The specimen was peripheral blood, collected on day 0 of AZD1222 vaccination. These receptors all stem from an adult in good health.

The V gene is TRBV27, the J gene TRBJ2-2; D might be TRBD2 (6 bases). Germline CDR1 and CDR2: MNHEY and SMNVEV (reference sequence). The CDR3 covers 13 residues. Between the trimmed V and J ends, which lost 9 bases and 4 bases, there was a span of 12 bases. The CDR3 loop reads CASRLGSTGELFF. The CDR3 DNA reads as TGTGCCAGTCGACTAGGTAGCACCGGGGAGCTGTTTTTT.

This clone was recorded a few times. The CDR3 nucleotides are TGTGCCACCAGCGGGGGCAATCAGCCCCAGCATTTT. This translates into CATSGGNQPQHF. This sequence joins TRBV6-2 or TRBV6-3 and TRBJ1-5; no clear D gene. The CDR3 is 12 amino acids. Trimming shortened V by 10 bases and J by 2 bases, and 9 bases separated the two germline ends. The germline V gene has CDR1 MNHEY and CDR2 SVGEGT.

This chain joins TRBV24-1 and TRBJ2-3; D might be TRBD2 (5 bases). Germline lookup yields CDR1 KGHDR and CDR2 SFDVKD. This CDR3 is 16 amino acids long. Trimming shortened V by 2 bases and J by 4 bases, and 15 bases separated the two germline ends. The CDR3 loop reads CATSDSGSRGADTQYF. CDR3 nucleotide sequence: TGTGCCACCAGTGATTCGGGGTCGCGAGGTGCAGATACGCAGTATTTT.

The chain uses TRBV3-1 (or the pseudogene TRBV3-2) and TRBJ1-1, with 8 bases matching TRBD1. V shed 4 bases, J shed 0 bases, and the junction held 7 bases outside the gene matches. In germline, CDR1 is LGHDT, CDR2 YNNKEL (reference sequence). This CDR3 has 16 residues. Here the CDR3 reads CASSLQGAGVNTEAFF. The CDR3 bases are TGTGCCAGCAGCCTTCAGGGGGCGGGGGTGAACACTGAAGCTTTCTTT.

V usage is TRBV5-1 and J usage is TRBJ1-5, with 7 positions matching TRBD1. V shed 3 bases, J shed 1 base, and the junction held 7 bases outside the gene matches. The CDR3 covers 16 residues. Germline CDR1 is SGHRS and CDR2 is YFSETQ. This CDR3 is CASSSRGRGSNQPQHF. The CDR3, as DNA: TGCGCCAGCAGCTCCCGGGGCAGGGGGAGCAATCAGCCCCAGCATTTT.

V and J are TRBV9 and TRBJ1-5, with D possibly matching TRBD1 (6 bases). The CDR3 contains 14 residues. Per germline, CDR1 SGDLS and CDR2 YYNGEE. Between the trimmed V and J ends, which lost 4 bases and 3 bases, there was a span of 11 bases. The CDR3 is CASSFTGSNQPQHF. Written as DNA, the CDR3 is TGTGCCAGCAGCTTCACAGGGTCCAATCAGCCCCAGCATTTT. Full variable domain (missing parts from reference TRBV9 and TRBJ1-5): DSGVTQTPKHLITATGQRVTLRCSPRSGDLSVYWYQQSLDQGLQFLIQYYNGEERAKGNILERFSAQQFPDLHSELNLSSLELGDSALYFCASSFTGSNQPQHFGDGTRLSIL.

This CDR3 reads CASSFVLWGQRSSYEQYF. CDR3 DNA sequence: TGTGCCAGCAGCTTCGTGCTTTGGGGGCAAAGGAGCTCCTACGAGCAGTACTTC. J is TRBJ2-7 and V is TRBV7-9; D may be TRBD1 (6 bases). CDR1 and CDR2 from the germline V gene are SEHNR and FQNEAQ (reference sequence). The V gene lost 3 bases and the J gene lost 0 bases, with 21 bases spanning the gap. CDR3 length: 18 residues.

The CDR3 DNA reads as TGTGCCAGCAGACAGGTTGACGGTCAGCCCCAGCATTTT. Protein product: CASRQVDGQPQHF. This chain connects TRBV25-1 to TRBJ1-5; the D gene is possibly TRBD1 (5 bases). Germline V gene lookup returns CDR1 MGHDK and CDR2 SYGVNS. V gave up 6 bases and J gave up 6 bases, with 12 bases separating them. The CDR3 consists of 13 residues.

V is TRBV9 and J is TRBJ2-4; D is possibly TRBD2 (6 bases). Germline V gene data show CDR1 as SGDLS and CDR2 as YYNGEE. CDR3 length: 14 residues. Trimming cost V 4 bases and J 5 bases, with 13 bases left between them. CDR3 DNA: TGTGCCAGCAGCCCCGGGGGTGGCGAAAACATTCAGTACTTC. This translates into CASSPGGGENIQYF. Full variable domain (remainder filled in from reference TRBV9 and TRBJ2-4): DSGVTQTPKHLITATGQRVTLRCSPRSGDLSVYWYQQSLDQGLQFLIQYYNGEERAKGNILERFSAQQFPDLHSELNLSSLELGDSALYFCASSPGGGENIQYFGAGTRLSVL.

The chain has TRBV5-6 and TRBJ2-7; weak D call: TRBD1 (6 bases). Germline values: CDR1 SGHDT, CDR2 YYEEEE. This CDR3 region has 17 residues. Trimming pared 3 bases from V and 5 bases from J, leaving 24 bases between. CDR3 sequence reads: CASSSPNRDTQPHEQYF. The CDR3 nucleotides are TGTGCCAGCAGCTCACCGAACCGGGACACACAACCCCACGAGCAGTACTTC.

This sequence joins TRBV29-1 and TRBJ1-1; TRBD1 matches 8 bases. There are 13 residues in the CDR3. The junction had 9 bases not matched to a gene; V was cut back by 7 bases and J by 5 bases. Germline loops: CDR1 SQVTM, CDR2 ANQGSEA. CDR3: CSGNTGGNTEAFF. The DNA of the CDR3 is TGCAGCGGGAATACAGGGGGGAATACTGAAGCTTTCTTT.

This chain links TRBV20-1 with TRBJ1-3, with TRBD1 identical over 9 bases. CDR1 DFQATT and CDR2 SNEGSKA come from the germline V gene (reference sequence). The trim removed 3 bases at V and 4 bases at J, leaving 10 bases unmatched. This CDR3 is built from 16 residues. The CDR3: CSASIPGQGFGNTIYF. CDR3 coding DNA: TGCAGTGCTAGTATTCCGGGACAGGGTTTCGGAAACACCATATATTTT.

CDR3 DNA: TGTGCCAGCAGCTTCGGACAATCCTACAATGAGCAGTTCTTC. It is translated as CASSFGQSYNEQFF. The rearrangement links TRBV5-6 to TRBJ2-1; perhaps TRBD1 as D (5 bases). Looked up from germline, CDR1 is SGHDT and CDR2 is YYEEEE. V was shortened by 2 bases and J by 1 base, with 7 bases between the two germline ends. The CDR3 loop spans 14 amino acids.

V and J are TRBV19 and TRBJ2-4, with D perhaps TRBD2 (5 bases). The germline gives CDR1 LNHDA, CDR2 SQIVND (reference sequence). V dropped 2 bases and J dropped 8 bases, with 10 bases sitting between them. The CDR3 covers 13 residues. The CDR3 DNA reads as TGTGCCAGTAGTATATACAACGGGGACATTCAGTACTTC. Amino acids: CASSIYNGDIQYF.

The chain links TRBV28 to TRBJ2-5; D is unresolved. The CDR3 has 14 residues. CDR1 is MDHEN, CDR2 SYDVKM, per germline. With 2 bases removed from V and 4 bases from J, the gap between germline ends came to 11 bases. The CDR3 nucleotides are TGTGCCAGCAGTTTAAGGATCCTAGTAGAGACCCAGTACTTC. It encodes CASSLRILVETQYF.

This chain uses TRBV4-2 with TRBJ2-3; 8 positions agree with TRBD2. Germline CDR1 and CDR2: LGHNA and YNFKEQ. V lost 1 base to trimming and J lost 2 bases; unmatched junction nucleotides: 5. The CDR3 totals 16 residues. Here the CDR3 reads CASSQAASGLTDTQYF. The CDR3 DNA sequence: TGTGCCAGCAGCCAAGCGGCTAGCGGGCTCACAGATACGCAGTATTTT.

This rearrangement joins TRBV6-5 to TRBJ1-2; tentative D call: TRBD1 (5 bases). The CDR3 runs 13 residues. With 5 bases removed from V and 2 bases from J, the gap between germline ends came to 9 bases. In germline, CDR1 is MNHEY, CDR2 SVGAGI. DNA for the CDR3: TGTGCCAGCAGTCTTGACAGAAACTATGGCTACACCTTC. Translating it yields CASSLDRNYGYTF.

V is TRBV7-6 and J is TRBJ2-7; maybe TRBD1 (6 bases). Germline CDR1 SGHVS, CDR2 FNYEAQ. V shed 5 bases and J shed 3 bases, with 11 bases lying between them. The CDR3 totals 13 residues. The CDR3 DNA sequence: TGTGCCAGCAGCCGTGGACAGAACTACGAGCAGTACTTC. Its translation: CASSRGQNYEQYF.

The CDR3 bases are TGCGCCAGCAGTTCCGCCCTGTTAGCCAAAAACATTCAGTACTTC. Translating gives CASSSALLAKNIQYF. The chain combines TRBV5-1 with TRBJ2-4; D gene unclear. The CDR3 length is 15 residues. The germline CDR1 and CDR2 sequences are SGHRS and YFSETQ. Trimming shortened V by 5 bases and J by 0 bases, and 12 bases separated the two germline ends.

The chain links TRBV28 to TRBJ2-3; possible D gene TRBD1, 5 bases. The CDR3 is 15 amino acids. Germline V gives CDR1 MDHEN, CDR2 SYDVKM. Trimming left V 6 bases short and J 4 bases short, with 17 bases between. The CDR3 protein is CASSLSGALADTQYF. The CDR3 DNA sequence: TGTGCCAGCAGCCTCAGTGGGGCTTTGGCAGATACGCAGTATTTT.

The chain links TRBV9 to TRBJ1-6; D call uncertain. This CDR3 has 14 amino acids. V shed 0 bases and J shed 11 bases, with 12 bases lying between them. Germline values: CDR1 SGDLS, CDR2 YYNGEE. The CDR3: CASSVAGFGTPLHF. The CDR3, as DNA: TGTGCCAGCAGCGTAGCTGGGTTCGGGACACCCCTCCACTTT.

The rearrangement links TRBV7-8 to TRBJ1-2; D perhaps matches TRBD1 (5 bases). Germline V gives CDR1 SGHVS, CDR2 FQNEAQ. CDR3 length equals 13 residues. The germline V and J ends were trimmed by 6 bases and 4 bases, with 12 bases remaining between them. CDR3 sequence: CASSSPTVYGYTF. In DNA form, the CDR3 reads TGTGCCAGCAGTTCCCCGACAGTCTATGGCTACACCTTC. Full variable domain (rest looked up from reference TRBV7-8 and TRBJ1-2): GAGVSQSPRYKVAKRGQDVALRCDPISGHVSLFWYQQALGQGPEFLTYFQNEAQLDKSGLPSDRFFAERPEGSVSTLKIQRTQQEDSAVYLCASSSPTVYGYTFGSGTRLTVV.

The chain links TRBV6-5 to TRBJ2-7; 7 nucleotides line up with TRBD1. This CDR3 comprises 14 residues. Germline V CDR1 and CDR2: MNHEY, SVGAGI. V trimming: 6 bases; J trimming: 0 bases; junction bases outside the gene matches: 5. The CDR3: CASRGQVASYEQYF. In nucleotides, the CDR3 is TGTGCCAGCAGAGGACAGGTCGCCTCCTACGAGCAGTACTTC.

As regards this clone: Other DNA sequences in this specimen translate into the identical CDR3. This sequence joins TRBV5-1 and TRBJ1-2; 8 bases fit TRBD1. The CDR3 has 14 amino acids. Germline V lookup: CDR1 SGHRS, CDR2 YFSETQ. Unmatched junction bases numbered 0, after V lost 0 bases and J lost 2 bases. This chain's CDR3 is CASSLGQGNYGYTF. CDR3 in DNA: TGCGCCAGCAGCTTGGGACAGGGGAACTATGGCTACACCTTC.

The genes are TRBV4-2 and TRBJ2-7, with D unclear. Deletions cut 0 bases from V and 5 bases from J, with 5 bases between. Germline CDR1 and CDR2: LGHNA and YNFKEQ. The CDR3 runs 12 residues. The CDR3 coding sequence is TGTGCCAGCAGCCAAGATGAGGACGAGCAGTACTTC. Translation: CASSQDEDEQYF.

V is TRBV29-1 and J is TRBJ2-1; D unclear. This CDR3 spans 13 amino acids. Germline CDR1 reads SQVTM; CDR2 reads ANQGSEA. V lost 7 bases, J lost 4 bases, and 14 bases lay in between. This chain's CDR3 is CSALSADYNEQFF. The CDR3 bases are TGCAGCGCCCTAAGCGCTGATTACAATGAGCAGTTCTTC.

The J gene is TRBJ1-4, the V gene TRBV6-5; D gene ambiguous. This CDR3 has 14 amino acids. Germline V gene lookup returns CDR1 MNHEY and CDR2 SVGAGI. The V end was cut by 6 bases, the J end by 0 bases, with 8 bases between. The CDR3 nucleotides are TGTGCCAGCAGGGGGAGTGCAACTAATGAAAAACTGTTTTTT. The encoded protein is CASRGSATNEKLFF.